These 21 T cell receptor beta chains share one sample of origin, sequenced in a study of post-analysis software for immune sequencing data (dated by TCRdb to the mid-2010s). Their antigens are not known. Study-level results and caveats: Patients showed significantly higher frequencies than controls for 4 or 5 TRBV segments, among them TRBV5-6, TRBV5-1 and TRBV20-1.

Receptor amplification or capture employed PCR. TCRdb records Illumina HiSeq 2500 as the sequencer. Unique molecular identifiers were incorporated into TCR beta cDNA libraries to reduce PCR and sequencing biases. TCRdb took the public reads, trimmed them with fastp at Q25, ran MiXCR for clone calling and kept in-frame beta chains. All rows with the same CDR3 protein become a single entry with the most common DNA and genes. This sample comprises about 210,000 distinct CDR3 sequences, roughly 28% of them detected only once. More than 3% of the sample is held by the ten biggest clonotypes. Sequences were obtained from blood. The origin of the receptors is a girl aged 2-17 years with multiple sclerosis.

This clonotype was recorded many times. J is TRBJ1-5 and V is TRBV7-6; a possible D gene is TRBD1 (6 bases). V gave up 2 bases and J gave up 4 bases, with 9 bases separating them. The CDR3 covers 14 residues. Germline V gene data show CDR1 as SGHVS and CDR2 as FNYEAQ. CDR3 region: CASSLSRGNQPQHF. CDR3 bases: TGTGCCAGCAGCTTATCCAGGGGTAATCAGCCCCAGCATTTT.

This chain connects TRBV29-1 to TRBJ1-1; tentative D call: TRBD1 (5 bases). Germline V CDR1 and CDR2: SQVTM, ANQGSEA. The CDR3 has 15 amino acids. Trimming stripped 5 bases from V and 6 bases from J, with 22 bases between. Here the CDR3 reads CSVKSTALRDAEAFF. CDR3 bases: TGCAGCGTTAAGAGTACAGCCCTTCGGGACGCTGAAGCTTTCTTT.

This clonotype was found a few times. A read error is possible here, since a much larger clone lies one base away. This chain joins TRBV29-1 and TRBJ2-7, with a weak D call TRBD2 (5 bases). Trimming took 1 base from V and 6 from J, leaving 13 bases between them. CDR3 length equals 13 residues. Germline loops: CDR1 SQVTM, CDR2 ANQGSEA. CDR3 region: CSVEGLATGEQYF. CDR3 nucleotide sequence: TGCAGCGTTGAAGGGCTAGCTACGGGCGAGCAGTACTTC.

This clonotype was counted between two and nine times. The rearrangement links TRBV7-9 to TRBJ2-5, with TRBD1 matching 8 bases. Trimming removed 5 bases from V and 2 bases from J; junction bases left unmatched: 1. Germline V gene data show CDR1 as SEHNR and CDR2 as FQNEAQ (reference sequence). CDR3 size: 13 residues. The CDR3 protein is CASSRTGQETQYF. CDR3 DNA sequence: TGTGCCAGCAGCAGGACAGGGCAAGAGACCCAGTACTTC. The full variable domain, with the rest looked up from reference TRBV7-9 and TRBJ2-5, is DTGVSQNPRHKITKRGQNVTFRCDPISEHNRLYWYRQTLGQGPEFLTYFQNEAQLEKSRLLSDRFSAERPKGSFSTLEIQRTEQGDSAMYLCASSRTGQETQYFGPGTRLLVL.

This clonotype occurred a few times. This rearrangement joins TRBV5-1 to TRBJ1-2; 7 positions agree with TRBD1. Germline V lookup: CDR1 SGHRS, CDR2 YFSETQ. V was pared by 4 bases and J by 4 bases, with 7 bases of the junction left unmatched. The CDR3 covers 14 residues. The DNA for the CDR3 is TGCGCCAGCAGCCGAGGGACAGCCCCCTATGGCTACACCTTC. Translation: CASSRGTAPYGYTF.

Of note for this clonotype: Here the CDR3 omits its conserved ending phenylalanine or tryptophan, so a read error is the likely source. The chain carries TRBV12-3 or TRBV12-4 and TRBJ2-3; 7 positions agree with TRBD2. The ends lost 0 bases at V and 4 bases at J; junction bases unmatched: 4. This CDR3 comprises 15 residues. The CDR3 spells CASSLAGGRADTQYS. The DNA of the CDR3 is TGTGCCAGCAGTTTAGCGGGAGGGCGGGCAGATACGCAGTATTCT.

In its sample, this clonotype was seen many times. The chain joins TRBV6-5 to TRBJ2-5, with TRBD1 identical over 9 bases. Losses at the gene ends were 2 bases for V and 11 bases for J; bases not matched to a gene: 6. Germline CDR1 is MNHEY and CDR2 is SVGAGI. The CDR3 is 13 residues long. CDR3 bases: TGTGCCAGCAGTTACGGGACAGGGATGGAGCAGTACTTC. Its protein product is CASSYGTGMEQYF.

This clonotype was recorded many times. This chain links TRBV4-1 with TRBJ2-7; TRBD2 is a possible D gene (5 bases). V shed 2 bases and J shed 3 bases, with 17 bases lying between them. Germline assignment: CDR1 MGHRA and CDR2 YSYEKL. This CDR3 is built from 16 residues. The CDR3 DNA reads TGCGCCAGCAGCCAAAGTTCGGACTCGTCAAACTACGAGCAGTACTTC. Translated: CASSQSSDSSNYEQYF.

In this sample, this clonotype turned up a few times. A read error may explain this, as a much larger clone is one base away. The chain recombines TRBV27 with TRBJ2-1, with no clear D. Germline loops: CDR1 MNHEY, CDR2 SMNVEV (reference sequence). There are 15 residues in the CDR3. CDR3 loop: CAGSLSRRPYNEQFF. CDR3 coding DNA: TGTGCCGGCAGTTTATCTCGACGGCCCTACAATGAGCAGTTCTTC.

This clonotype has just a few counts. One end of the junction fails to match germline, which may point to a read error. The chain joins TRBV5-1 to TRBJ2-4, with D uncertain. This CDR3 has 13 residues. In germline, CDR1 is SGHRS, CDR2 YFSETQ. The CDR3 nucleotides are TGCGCCGGCAGCTTGGCTCCCAAAAACATTCAGTACTTC. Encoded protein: CAGSLAPKNIQYF. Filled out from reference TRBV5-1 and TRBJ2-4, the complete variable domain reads KAGVTQTPRYLIKTRGQQVTLSCSPISGHRSVSWYQQTPGQGLQFLFEYFSETQRNKGNFPGRFSGRQFSNSRSEMNVSTLELGDSALYLCAGSLAPKNIQYFGAGTRLSVL.

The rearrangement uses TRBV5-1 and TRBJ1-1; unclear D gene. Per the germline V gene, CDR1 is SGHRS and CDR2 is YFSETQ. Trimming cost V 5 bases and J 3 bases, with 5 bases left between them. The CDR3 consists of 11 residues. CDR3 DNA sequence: TGCGCCAGCAGGGGCGACACTGAAGCTTTCTTT. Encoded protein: CASRGDTEAFF.

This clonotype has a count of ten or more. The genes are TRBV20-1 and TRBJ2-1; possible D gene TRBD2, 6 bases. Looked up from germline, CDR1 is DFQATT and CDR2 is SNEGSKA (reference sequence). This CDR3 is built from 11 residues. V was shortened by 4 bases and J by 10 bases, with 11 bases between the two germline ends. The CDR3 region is CSAIGGGEQFF. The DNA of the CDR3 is TGCAGTGCTATAGGTGGGGGGGAGCAGTTCTTC.

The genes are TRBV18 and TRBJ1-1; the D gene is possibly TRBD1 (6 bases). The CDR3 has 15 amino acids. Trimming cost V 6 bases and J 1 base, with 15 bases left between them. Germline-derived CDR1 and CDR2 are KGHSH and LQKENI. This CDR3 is CASSPQLQGNTEAFF. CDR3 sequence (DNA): TGTGCCAGCTCGCCCCAGTTACAGGGGAACACTGAAGCTTTCTTT.

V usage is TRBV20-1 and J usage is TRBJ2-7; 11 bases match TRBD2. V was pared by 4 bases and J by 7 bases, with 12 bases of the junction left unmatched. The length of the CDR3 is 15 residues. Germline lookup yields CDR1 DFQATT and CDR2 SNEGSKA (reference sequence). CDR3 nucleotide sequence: TGCAGTGCTACTGGGACTAGCGGATTTACGAGTGAGCAGTACTTC. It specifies CSATGTSGFTSEQYF.

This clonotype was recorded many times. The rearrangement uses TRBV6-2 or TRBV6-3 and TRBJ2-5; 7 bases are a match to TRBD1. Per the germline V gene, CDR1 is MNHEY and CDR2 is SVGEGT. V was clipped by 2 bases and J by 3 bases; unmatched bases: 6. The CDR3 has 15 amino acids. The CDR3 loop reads CASSYTGTAKETQYF. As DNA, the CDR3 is TGTGCCAGCAGTTACACCGGGACAGCCAAAGAGACCCAGTACTTC.

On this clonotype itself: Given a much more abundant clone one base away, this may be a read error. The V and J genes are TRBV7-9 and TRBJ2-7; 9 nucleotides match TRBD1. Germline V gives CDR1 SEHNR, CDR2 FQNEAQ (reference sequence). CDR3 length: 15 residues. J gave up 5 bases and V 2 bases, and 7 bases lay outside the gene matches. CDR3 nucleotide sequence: TGTGCCAGCAGCTTACTCAGGACAGGGGACCACGAGCAGTACTTC. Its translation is CASSLLRTGDHEQYF. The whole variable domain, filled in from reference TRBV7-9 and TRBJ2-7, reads DTGVSQNPRHKITKRGQNVTFRCDPISEHNRLYWYRQTLGQGPEFLTYFQNEAQLEKSRLLSDRFSAERPKGSFSTLEIQRTEQGDSAMYLCASSLLRTGDHEQYFGPGTRLTVT.

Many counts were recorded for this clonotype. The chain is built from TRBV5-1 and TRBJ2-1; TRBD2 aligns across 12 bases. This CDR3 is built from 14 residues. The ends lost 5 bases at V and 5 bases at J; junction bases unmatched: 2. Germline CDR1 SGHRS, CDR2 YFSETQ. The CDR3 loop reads CASRTSGGNNEQFF. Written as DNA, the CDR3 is TGCGCCAGCAGGACTAGCGGGGGAAACAATGAGCAGTTCTTC.

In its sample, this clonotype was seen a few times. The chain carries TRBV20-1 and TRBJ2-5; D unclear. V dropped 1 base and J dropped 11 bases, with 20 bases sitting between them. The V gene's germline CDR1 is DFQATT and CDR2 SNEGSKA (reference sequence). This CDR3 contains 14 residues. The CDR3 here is CSARGSRGYNEQYF. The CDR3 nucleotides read TGCAGTGCTAGAGGTAGTCGCGGTTACAATGAGCAGTACTTC.

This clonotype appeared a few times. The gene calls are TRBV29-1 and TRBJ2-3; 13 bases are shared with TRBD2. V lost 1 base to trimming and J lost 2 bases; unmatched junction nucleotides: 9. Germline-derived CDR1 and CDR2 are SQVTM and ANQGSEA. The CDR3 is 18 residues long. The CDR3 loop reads CSVEGSRLAGGTTDTQYF. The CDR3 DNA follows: TGCAGCGTTGAAGGTAGTCGACTAGCGGGAGGCACCACAGATACGCAGTATTTT.

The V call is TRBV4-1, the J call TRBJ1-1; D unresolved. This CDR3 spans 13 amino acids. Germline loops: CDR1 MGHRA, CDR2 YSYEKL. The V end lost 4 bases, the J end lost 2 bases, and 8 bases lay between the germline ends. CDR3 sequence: CASSRQQNTEAFF. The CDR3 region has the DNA TGCGCCAGCAGCCGGCAGCAAAACACTGAAGCTTTCTTT.

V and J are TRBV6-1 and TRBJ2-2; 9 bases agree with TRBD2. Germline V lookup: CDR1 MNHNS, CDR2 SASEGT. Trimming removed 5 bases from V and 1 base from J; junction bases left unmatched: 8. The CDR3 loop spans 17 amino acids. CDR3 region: CASSKGGGVKNTGELFF. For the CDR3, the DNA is TGTGCCAGCAGTAAGGGCGGGGGGGTTAAGAACACCGGGGAGCTGTTTTTT.